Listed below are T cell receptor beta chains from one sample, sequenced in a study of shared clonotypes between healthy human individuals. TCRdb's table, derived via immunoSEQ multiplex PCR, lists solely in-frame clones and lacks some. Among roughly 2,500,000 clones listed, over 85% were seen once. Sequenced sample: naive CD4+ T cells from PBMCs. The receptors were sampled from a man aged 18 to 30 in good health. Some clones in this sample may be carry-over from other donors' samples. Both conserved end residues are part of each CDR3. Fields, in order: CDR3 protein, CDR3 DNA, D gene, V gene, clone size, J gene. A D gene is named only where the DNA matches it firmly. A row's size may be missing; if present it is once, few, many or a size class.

cdr3_aa: CASSQGVPTGGEKLFF
cdr3_nt: TGTGCCAGCAGCCAAGGGGTCCCAACAGGGGGAGAAAAACTGTTTTTT
d_call: TRBD1
v_call: TRBV7-9
clone_size: once
j_call: TRBJ1-4

cdr3_aa: CASSQDRVYTGELFF
cdr3_nt: TGTGCCAGCTCACAAGACAGGGTCTATACCGGGGAGCTGTTTTTT
d_call: TRBD1
v_call: TRBV18
clone_size: .
j_call: TRBJ2-2

cdr3_aa: CASSPGGGAGELFF
cdr3_nt: TGCGCCAGCAGTCCTGGCGGGGGGGCCGGGGAGCTGTTTTTT
d_call: TRBD2
v_call: TRBV23-1
clone_size: .
j_call: TRBJ2-2

cdr3_aa: CASTPREGALLEQFF
cdr3_nt: TGTGCCAGCACACCCAGGGAGGGGGCCCTCCTTGAGCAGTTCTTC
d_call: .
v_call: TRBV6-1
clone_size: once
j_call: TRBJ2-1

cdr3_aa: CASTHTAGGGYEQYF
cdr3_nt: TGTGCCAGCACCCACACAGCTGGAGGGGGTTACGAGCAGTACTTC
d_call: .
v_call: TRBV6-1
clone_size: .
j_call: TRBJ2-7

cdr3_aa: CASSLVPGGKSTEAFF
cdr3_nt: TGTGCCAGCAGCTTAGTTCCAGGGGGTAAAAGCACTGAAGCTTTCTTT
d_call: TRBD1
v_call: TRBV7-9
clone_size: once
j_call: TRBJ1-1

cdr3_aa: CASSLVPGGNTEAFF
cdr3_nt: TGCGCCAGCAGCTTGGTTCCGGGGGGGAACACTGAAGCTTTCTTT
d_call: .
v_call: TRBV5-1
clone_size: .
j_call: TRBJ1-1

cdr3_aa: CASSQVGGLYEQYF
cdr3_nt: TGCGCCAGCAGCCAAGTCGGGGGCCTCTACGAGCAGTACTTC
d_call: .
v_call: TRBV4-1
clone_size: .
j_call: TRBJ2-7

cdr3_aa: CASSPIGTDYEQYF
cdr3_nt: TGTGCCAGCTCACCCATTGGGACAGACTACGAGCAGTACTTC
d_call: TRBD1
v_call: TRBV18
clone_size: .
j_call: TRBJ2-7

cdr3_aa: CASSLRGGGTEAFF
cdr3_nt: TGTGCCAGCAGCTTAAGAGGGGGAGGCACTGAAGCTTTCTTT
d_call: .
v_call: TRBV7-3
clone_size: .
j_call: TRBJ1-1

cdr3_aa: CATTRTGAAGNTIYF
cdr3_nt: TGTGCCACCACCCGGACAGGGGCAGCCGGAAACACCATATATTTT
d_call: TRBD1
v_call: TRBV15
clone_size: .
j_call: TRBJ1-3

cdr3_aa: CASSGQGGSYNEQFF
cdr3_nt: TGTGCCAGCAGTGGACAGGGTGGGTCCTACAATGAGCAGTTCTTC
d_call: TRBD1
v_call: TRBV2
clone_size: .
j_call: TRBJ2-1

cdr3_aa: CASSPKTGGYSNQPQHF
cdr3_nt: TGTGCCAGCAGTCCAAAGACAGGGGGATATAGCAATCAGCCCCAGCATTTT
d_call: TRBD1
v_call: TRBV27
clone_size: .
j_call: TRBJ1-5

cdr3_aa: CASRSGVAVTDTQYF
cdr3_nt: TGTGCCAGCAGATCCGGGGTAGCGGTCACAGATACGCAGTATTTT
d_call: .
v_call: TRBV28
clone_size: once
j_call: TRBJ2-3

cdr3_aa: CASSEANDLYGYTF
cdr3_nt: TGTGCCAGCAGTGAAGCGAATGACCTCTATGGCTACACCTTC
d_call: .
v_call: TRBV6-1
clone_size: .
j_call: TRBJ1-2

cdr3_aa: CAWRERDVYNEQFF
cdr3_nt: TGTGCCTGGAGGGAGCGGGACGTTTACAATGAGCAGTTCTTC
d_call: TRBD2
v_call: TRBV30
clone_size: .
j_call: TRBJ2-1

cdr3_aa: CASSRGFSGNTIYF
cdr3_nt: TGTGCCAGCAGCCGGGGTTTCTCTGGAAACACCATATATTTT
d_call: .
v_call: TRBV2
clone_size: .
j_call: TRBJ1-3

cdr3_aa: CASSLSGDQPQHF
cdr3_nt: TGCGCCAGCAGCTTGAGCGGGGACCAGCCCCAGCATTTT
d_call: .
v_call: TRBV5-1
clone_size: .
j_call: TRBJ1-5

cdr3_aa: CASSSGQGYQPQHF
cdr3_nt: TGTGCCAGCAGTTCCGGACAGGGGTATCAGCCCCAGCATTTT
d_call: TRBD1
v_call: TRBV6-5
clone_size: .
j_call: TRBJ1-5

cdr3_aa: CASSVPDGAQYF
cdr3_nt: TGTGCCAGCAGCGTCCCCGACGGGGCGCAGTACTTC
d_call: .
v_call: TRBV9
clone_size: .
j_call: TRBJ2-7

cdr3_aa: CASSFVLAGFTDTQYF
cdr3_nt: TGTGCCAGCAGTTTTGTACTAGCGGGTTTCACAGATACGCAGTATTTT
d_call: TRBD2
v_call: TRBV27
clone_size: .
j_call: TRBJ2-3

cdr3_aa: CASAEGPPDEQFF
cdr3_nt: TGTGCCAGCGCCGAGGGCCCTCCGGATGAGCAGTTCTTC
d_call: .
v_call: TRBV28
clone_size: .
j_call: TRBJ2-1